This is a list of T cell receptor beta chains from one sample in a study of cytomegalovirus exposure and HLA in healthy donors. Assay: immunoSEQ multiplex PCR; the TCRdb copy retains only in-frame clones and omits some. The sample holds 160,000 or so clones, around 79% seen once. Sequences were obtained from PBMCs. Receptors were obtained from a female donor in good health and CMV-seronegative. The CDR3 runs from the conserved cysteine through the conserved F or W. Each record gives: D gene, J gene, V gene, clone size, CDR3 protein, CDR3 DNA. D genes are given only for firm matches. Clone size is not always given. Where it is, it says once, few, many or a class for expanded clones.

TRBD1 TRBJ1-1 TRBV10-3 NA CAIEQGLNTEAFF TGTGCCATAGAACAGGGGTTGAACACTGAAGCTTTCTTT
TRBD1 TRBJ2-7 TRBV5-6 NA CASSSDRGNRDEQYF TGTGCCAGCAGCTCGGACAGGGGAAATCGCGACGAGCAGTACTTC
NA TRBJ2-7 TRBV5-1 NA CASSLLGSSYEQYF TGCGCCAGCAGCCTGCTGGGGAGCTCCTACGAGCAGTACTTC
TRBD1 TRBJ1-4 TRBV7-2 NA CASSRIGTGGYEKLFF TGTGCCAGCAGCCGCATCGGGACAGGGGGTTACGAAAAACTGTTTTTT
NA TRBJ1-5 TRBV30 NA CAWSVRGQLSNQPQHF TGTGCCTGGAGTGTACGGGGTCAACTTAGCAATCAGCCCCAGCATTTT
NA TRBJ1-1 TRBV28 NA CASSTLGQSEAFF TGTGCCAGCAGCACCCTTGGACAGTCTGAAGCTTTCTTT
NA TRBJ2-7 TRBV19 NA CASSMDGSGRYEQYF TGTGCCAGTAGTATGGATGGTAGCGGACGCTACGAGCAGTACTTC
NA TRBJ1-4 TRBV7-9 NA CASSSSDSKEKLFF TGTGCCAGCAGCTCCTCGGACTCGAAAGAAAAACTGTTTTTT
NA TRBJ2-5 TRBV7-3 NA CASSLTGGGRETQYF TGTGCCAGCAGCTTAACGGGAGGGGGGAGAGAGACCCAGTACTTC
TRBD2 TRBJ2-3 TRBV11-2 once CASTIDGGAGDTQYF TGTGCCAGCACCATAGACGGGGGGGCTGGAGATACGCAGTATTTT
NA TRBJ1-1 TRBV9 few CASSPAGTQNTEAFF TGTGCCAGCAGCCCAGCGGGGACTCAGAACACTGAAGCTTTCTTT
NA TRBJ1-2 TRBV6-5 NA CASRNSLQGYTF TGTGCCAGCAGGAACAGCCTTCAGGGCTACACCTTC
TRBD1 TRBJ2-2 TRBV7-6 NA CASKPGQGVMKDTGELFF TGTGCCAGCAAACCAGGACAGGGGGTAATGAAGGACACCGGGGAGCTGTTTTTT
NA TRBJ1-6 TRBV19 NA CASSIFHGLGFEAYNSPLHF TGTGCCAGTAGTATATTTCACGGTTTAGGCTTCGAGGCCTATAATTCACCCCTCCACTTT
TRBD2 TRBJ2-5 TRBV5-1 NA CASTMDGSGEETQYF TGCGCCAGCACCATGGACGGCAGCGGGGAAGAGACCCAGTACTTC
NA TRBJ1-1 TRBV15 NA CATSRDKSTEAFF TGTGCCACCAGCAGAGATAAGAGCACTGAAGCTTTCTTT
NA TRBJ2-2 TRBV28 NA CASSSQRAYTGELFF TGTGCCAGCAGTTCTCAGCGGGCTTACACCGGGGAGCTGTTTTTT
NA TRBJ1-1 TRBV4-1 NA CASNQGTGIAAFF TGCGCCAGCAACCAAGGGACGGGGATAGCAGCTTTCTTT
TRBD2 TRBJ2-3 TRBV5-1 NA CASSAPPGLVRPDTQYF TGCGCCAGCAGCGCACCACCGGGACTAGTTCGACCAGATACGCAGTATTTT
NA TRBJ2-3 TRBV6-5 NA CASSYESSTDTQYF TGTGCCAGCAGTTACGAGTCTAGCACAGATACGCAGTATTTT
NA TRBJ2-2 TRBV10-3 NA CAISDRADGELFF TGTGCCATCAGTGACAGAGCGGACGGGGAGCTGTTTTTT
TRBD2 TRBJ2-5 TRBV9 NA CASSVGGGSQETQYF TGTGCCAGCAGCGTAGGGGGGGGGTCTCAAGAGACCCAGTACTTC
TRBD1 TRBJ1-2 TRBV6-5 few CASSYATGTSNYGYTF TGTGCCAGCAGTTACGCGACAGGGACCTCTAACTATGGCTACACCTTC
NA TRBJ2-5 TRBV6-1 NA CASSERGSQETQYF TGTGCCAGCAGTGAAAGGGGGAGCCAAGAGACCCAGTACTTC
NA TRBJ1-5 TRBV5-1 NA CASSLGQDGQPQHF TGCGCCAGCAGCTTGGGACAGGATGGGCAGCCCCAGCATTTT
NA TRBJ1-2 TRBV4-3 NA CASSLRLDYGYTF TGCGCCAGCAGCCTACGACTTGACTATGGCTACACCTTC
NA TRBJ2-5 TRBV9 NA CASSPLYQETQYF TGTGCCAGCAGCCCATTGTACCAAGAGACCCAGTACTTC
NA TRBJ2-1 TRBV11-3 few CASSEGTPGRGGRNEQFF TGTGCCAGCAGCGAAGGGACCCCGGGGAGGGGGGGAAGGAATGAGCAGTTCTTC
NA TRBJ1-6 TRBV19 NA CASRPGIYNSPLHF TGTGCCAGTCGCCCAGGGATCTATAATTCACCCCTCCACTTT